This T cell receptor (beta chain) was obtained from a study of blood T cell repertoires in COVID-19. About the research overall: Samples taken during acute and convalescent COVID-19 were collected in the United States, Italy and Spain. The analysed material was cDNA or gDNA that came from T cells, B-cell-depleted T cells, or PBMCs.

Followed over time, Seattle patients had been enrolled while infection was active. Germline lookup yields CDR1 MNHNS and CDR2 SASEGT. CDR3 length: 16 residues. Deletions cut 2 bases from V and 7 bases from J, with 17 bases between. Study processing details: Researchers report that nucleated cell counts were estimated from reference gene primer amplification. Repertoires were generated with immunoSEQ multiplex PCR, while TCRdb's copy carries only in-frame clones and drops some. Clone size and V and J calls were adopted from that table, with D and trimming inferred from the DNA. The repertoire includes approximately 200,000 clones, about 81% of them detected once, and roughly 12% sits in the top ten.

The sequenced sample was peripheral blood. This TCR was recovered from a woman aged 80 or over with COVID-19, enrolled during active disease. The genes are TRBV6-1 and TRBJ2-2, with D tentatively TRBD1 (5 bases). CDR3 nucleotides: TGTGCCAGCAGTGAACCACGGCAGGGTGGGATCGGGGAGCTGTTTTTT. Encoded protein: CASSEPRQGGIGELFF.